A single sample is the source of the 2 T cell receptor beta chains below, sequenced in a study of T cell responses to AZD1222 COVID-19 vaccine. The protocol was immunoSEQ multiplex PCR, while the TCRdb copy is restricted to in-frame clones and leaves out a portion. Here the sample spans just over 65,000 clones, about 88% being singletons. The sequences come from peripheral blood, collected on day 0 of AZD1222 vaccination. The receptors come from an adult in good health.

The rearrangement links TRBV13 to TRBJ1-2; D unclear. CDR1 is PRHDT, CDR2 FYEKMQ, per germline (reference sequence). Trimming removed 5 bases from V and 1 base from J, with 14 bases in between. The CDR3 extends over 15 amino acids. The CDR3 DNA follows: TGTGCCAGCAGCACACGAGGGAGCTTTAACTATGGCTACACCTTC. This codes for CASSTRGSFNYGYTF.

The V gene is TRBV6-2 or TRBV6-3, the J gene TRBJ2-7; possibly TRBD1 for D (5 bases). Germline V lookup: CDR1 MNHEY, CDR2 SVGEGT. The V gene lost 6 bases and the J gene lost 3 bases, with 21 bases spanning the gap. The CDR3 loop spans 16 amino acids. CDR3 protein: CASSLLGALPNYEQYF. Here the CDR3 DNA reads TGTGCCAGCAGCCTTTTAGGGGCCCTACCAAACTACGAGCAGTACTTC.